This T cell receptor beta chain was found in a study of Ad26.COV2.S vaccination and SARS-CoV-2 variants. The protocol was immunoSEQ multiplex PCR, while the TCRdb copy is restricted to in-frame clones and leaves out a portion. The table shows about 320,000 clones, with around 84% occurring only once. Study-wide points: Using TCR breadth and depth analyses may have led to underestimated total T cell responses. Marked by substantial breadth, spike-specific CD8+ and CD4+ T cell responses were reportedly seen after vaccination.

Treatment in this sample: roughly 19 received Ad26.COV2.S at low or high dose, single or two shots; about 5 received placebo; per-sample allocation not given. Specimens were obtained on day 63 following the first vaccine or placebo injection. This clone was observed a handful of times. What it binds is unknown. The sample here was peripheral blood, taken in a trial of Ad26.COV2.S vaccine versus placebo. The clonotype comes from a person aged 18-65 years who received the Ad26.COV2.S COVID-19 vaccine or a placebo.

CDR3 in amino acids: CASSPTGGGRYGYTF. The DNA of the CDR3 is TGTGCCAGCTCACCCACAGGGGGGGGCCGGTATGGCTACACCTTC. This chain uses TRBV18 with TRBJ1-2, with 8 nucleotides matching TRBD1. V was clipped by 3 bases and J by 5 bases; unmatched bases: 8. This CDR3 contains 15 residues. Germline V gene sequence: CDR1 KGHSH, CDR2 LQKENI.